The 24 T cell receptor beta chains given below trace back to one sample, sequenced in a study of T cell responses to AZD1222 COVID-19 vaccine. Assay used: immunoSEQ multiplex PCR; TCRdb lists only in-frame clones, some missing. The sample consists of about 190,000 clones, around 92% of them appearing once. The sequencing used peripheral blood, collected on day 0 of AZD1222 vaccination. These receptors all come from an adult in good health.

This clone was counted once. The CDR3 is CASSLSWDGLNEQFF. Here the CDR3 DNA reads TGCGCCAGCAGCCTTTCATGGGACGGCCTCAATGAGCAGTTCTTC. The rearrangement uses TRBV4-3 and TRBJ2-1; D is tentatively TRBD1 or TRBD2 (5 bases each). The CDR3 consists of 15 residues. Germline V gene lookup returns CDR1 LGHNA and CDR2 YSLEER. Trimming left V 4 bases short and J 6 bases short, with 16 bases between.

V gene TRBV19 combines with J gene TRBJ1-1, with a tentative D call TRBD1 (6 bases). CDR3 length: 18 residues. Germline V CDR1 and CDR2: LNHDA, SQIVND (reference sequence). Between the trimmed V and J ends, which lost 6 bases and 1 base, there was a span of 24 bases. The CDR3 bases are TGTGCCAGTAGCAAGGGGATCTGGGGCAGGGGAAAGAACACTGAAGCTTTCTTT. Its translation: CASSKGIWGRGKNTEAFF. Drawing the rest from reference TRBV19 and TRBJ1-1, the complete variable domain is DGGITQSPKYLFRKEGQNVTLSCEQNLNHDAMYWYRQDPGQGLRLIYYSQIVNDFQKGDIAEGYSVSREKKESFPLTVTSAQKNPTAFYLCASSKGIWGRGKNTEAFFGQGTRLTVV.

The chain is built from TRBV5-5 and TRBJ1-2; 9 bases are a match to TRBD1. The CDR3 loop spans 14 amino acids. Trimming took 0 bases from V and 8 from J; bases not matched to a gene: 5. Germline CDR1 SGHKS, CDR2 YYEKEE (reference sequence). Here the CDR3 DNA reads TGTGCCAGCAGCTTGGGGACAGGGGAGAGGGGCTACACCTTC. As protein: CASSLGTGERGYTF.

The genes are TRBV30 and TRBJ2-3; D gene uncertain. V gave up 0 bases and J gave up 6 bases, with 13 bases separating them. The CDR3 is 14 residues long. Germline values: CDR1 GTSNPN, CDR2 SVGIG (reference sequence). CDR3 sequence (DNA): TGTGCCTGGAGTGTACGTCAAGCCCGGGATACGCAGTATTTT. Translation: CAWSVRQARDTQYF.

The genes are TRBV29-1 and TRBJ2-1; 9 nucleotides line up with TRBD1. After removal of 5 bases from V and 6 bases from J, the junction contained 8 bases not matched to a gene. In germline, CDR1 is SQVTM, CDR2 ANQGSEA. The CDR3 totals 14 residues. This chain's CDR3 is CSVLGGTGSNEQFF. CDR3 DNA: TGCAGCGTTCTTGGGGGGACAGGGTCCAATGAGCAGTTCTTC.

The rearrangement uses TRBV6-5 and TRBJ1-1; D unclear. CDR1 MNHEY and CDR2 SVGAGI come from the germline V gene. The V and J ends lost 0 bases and 5 bases respectively, with 13 bases between them. The CDR3 runs 15 residues. This chain's CDR3 is CASSYSDSGGTEAFF. CDR3 sequence (DNA): TGTGCCAGCAGTTACTCGGACTCGGGCGGGACTGAAGCTTTCTTT.

The genes are TRBV6-5 and TRBJ2-7; TRBD2 might be the D (6 bases). The CDR3 sequence is 15 residues long. The V end lost 2 bases, the J end lost 2 bases, and 13 bases lay between the germline ends. Germline V gives CDR1 MNHEY, CDR2 SVGAGI. CDR3 coding DNA: TGTGCCAGCAGTTACCAAGGGACTCAAACCTACGAGCAGTACTTC. Its protein is CASSYQGTQTYEQYF.

This chain joins TRBV28 and TRBJ2-3, with a tentative D call TRBD1 (6 bases). V shed 5 bases and J shed 12 bases, with 15 bases lying between them. The CDR3 runs 12 residues. CDR1 is MDHEN and CDR2 is SYDVKM in the germline V gene. The CDR3 reads CASSDQGSPQYF. CDR3 nucleotide sequence: TGTGCCAGCAGTGATCAGGGGTCCCCCCAGTATTTT.

The genes are TRBV28 and TRBJ1-5, with 8 nucleotides matching TRBD1. V lost 3 bases and J lost 0; bases outside the gene matches: 7. The CDR3 is made up of 17 amino acids. The V gene's germline CDR1 is MDHEN and CDR2 SYDVKM. CDR3 nucleotide sequence: TGTGCCAGCAGTTTTGACGGACAGGGCTATAGCAATCAGCCCCAGCATTTT. Its protein product is CASSFDGQGYSNQPQHF.

The J gene is TRBJ2-1, the V gene TRBV11-2; 8 positions match TRBD2. The CDR3 is 17 amino acids. Germline-derived CDR1 and CDR2 are SGHAT and FQNNGV. J lost 1 base, V lost 0 bases, and 5 bases had no gene match. The CDR3 DNA is TGTGCCAGCAGCTTAGATGGCCGCGGGGGGTCCTACAATGAGCAGTTCTTC. It translates to CASSLDGRGGSYNEQFF.

The sample holds one count of this clone. The CDR3, as DNA: TGTGCCAGCAGCTTGGTGCGGCACACCAACGAGCAGTACTTC. Its translation is CASSLVRHTNEQYF. The rearrangement uses TRBV5-6 and TRBJ2-7; no reliable D call. Trimming left V 0 bases short and J 5 bases short, with 12 bases between. Looked up from germline, CDR1 is SGHDT and CDR2 is YYEEEE. CDR3 length: 14 residues.

DNA of the CDR3: TGTGCCAGCAGTTTATGGACCGGGACAGGGTGGTATCAGCCCCAGCATTTT. Residues: CASSLWTGTGWYQPQHF. This chain uses TRBV28 with TRBJ1-5, with TRBD1 identical over 9 bases. This CDR3 is built from 17 residues. Germline trimming cut 0 bases from V and 5 bases from J; bases unmatched to any gene: 8. Germline assignment: CDR1 MDHEN and CDR2 SYDVKM.

J is TRBJ1-2 and V is TRBV27, with TRBD1 as a possible D gene (6 bases). Germline lookup yields CDR1 MNHEY and CDR2 SMNVEV (reference sequence). This CDR3 has 15 amino acids. With 6 bases removed from V and 8 bases from J, the gap between germline ends came to 22 bases. The CDR3 DNA follows: TGTGCCAGCAGGGCGAGAAGGGGGGATCCTATGGGCTACACCTTC. It translates to CASRARRGDPMGYTF.

The chain links TRBV2 to TRBJ1-1, with unresolved D. CDR3 length: 15 amino acids. V was cut by 1 base and J by 0 bases, with 9 bases left in between. The germline V gene encodes CDR1 SNHLY and CDR2 FYNNEI. The CDR3 here is CASSEDGRLNTEAFF. CDR3 coding DNA: TGTGCCAGCAGTGAAGACGGGCGGTTGAACACTGAAGCTTTCTTT.

V usage is TRBV29-1 and J usage is TRBJ1-2; D perhaps matches TRBD1 (5 bases). This CDR3 spans 14 amino acids. V lost 4 bases and J 8 bases, leaving 20 bases between the germline ends. Germline CDR1 is SQVTM and CDR2 is ANQGSEA. CDR3 coding DNA: TGCAGCGTTGGCCGCCCAGGGATTGAAAAGGGCTACACCTTC. Its translation: CSVGRPGIEKGYTF.

This clone has just one count. The chain carries TRBV27 and TRBJ2-1; D remains unclear. Germline assignment: CDR1 MNHEY and CDR2 SMNVEV (reference sequence). The CDR3 has 14 residues. V was trimmed by 0 bases and J by 7 bases, leaving 10 bases between them. The CDR3 coding sequence is TGTGCCAGCAGTTTATCTCGGCTAGGAAATGAGCAGTTCTTC. This gives the protein CASSLSRLGNEQFF.

The chain employs TRBV15 and TRBJ2-7; tentatively, D is TRBD2 (5 bases). The germline gives CDR1 LNHNV, CDR2 YYDKDF (reference sequence). This CDR3 contains 13 residues. Trimming shortened V by 5 bases and J by 7 bases, and 15 bases separated the two germline ends. The CDR3 sequence: CATSVRPGGEQYF. CDR3 bases: TGTGCCACCAGCGTTAGACCCGGCGGGGAGCAGTACTTC. The full variable domain, with the rest looked up from reference TRBV15 and TRBJ2-7, is DAMVIQNPRYQVTQFGKPVTLSCSQTLNHNVMYWYQQKSSQAPKLLFHYYDKDFNNEADTPDNFQSRRPNTSFCFLDIRSPGLGDTAMYLCATSVRPGGEQYFGPGTRLTVT.

This chain connects TRBV18 to TRBJ1-1; 8 bases fit TRBD1. V was clipped by 5 bases and J by 0 bases; unmatched bases: 8. The CDR3 runs 16 residues. CDR1 is KGHSH and CDR2 is LQKENI in the germline V gene. The CDR3 reads CASSSPGQVMNTEAFF. The CDR3 DNA sequence: TGTGCCAGCTCATCGCCGGGACAGGTAATGAACACTGAAGCTTTCTTT.

The chain couples TRBV7-8 to TRBJ1-1; 7 bases line up with TRBD1. From germline, CDR1 is SGHVS and CDR2 FQNEAQ. V shed 6 bases, J shed 11 bases, and the junction held 6 bases outside the gene matches. This CDR3 spans 11 amino acids. CDR3 amino acids: CASRVTGVAFF. As DNA, the CDR3 is TGTGCCAGCAGAGTTACAGGGGTGGCTTTCTTT.

This chain's CDR3 is CATSRGGKETQYF. Here the CDR3 DNA reads TGTGCCACCAGCAGAGGGGGGAAAGAGACCCAGTACTTC. V and J are TRBV15 and TRBJ2-5; D possibly uses TRBD1 or TRBD2 (5 bases each). Germline V gene sequence: CDR1 LNHNV, CDR2 YYDKDF (reference sequence). Trimming left V 1 base short and J 3 bases short, with 6 bases between. This CDR3 spans 13 amino acids.

The chain recombines TRBV19 with TRBJ1-2, with unresolved D. Trimming shortened V by 3 bases and J by 0 bases, and 5 bases separated the two germline ends. CDR1 is LNHDA, CDR2 SQIVND, per germline (reference sequence). This CDR3 has 13 residues. The CDR3 coding sequence is TGTGCCAGTAGTATCTACACTAACTATGGCTACACCTTC. It translates to CASSIYTNYGYTF.

The chain links TRBV4-1 to TRBJ1-3; TRBD1 might be the D (5 bases). The germline V gene has CDR1 MGHRA and CDR2 YSYEKL. CDR3 size: 13 residues. Trimming took off 4 bases at V and 8 bases at J, with 12 bases between the two ends. The CDR3 here is CASSPGTADTIYF. The CDR3 bases are TGCGCCAGCAGCCCCGGGACGGCGGACACCATATATTTT.

V and J are TRBV4-1 and TRBJ2-2, with 8 bases matching TRBD1. The V gene end was trimmed by 0 bases and the J gene end by 0 bases; junction bases not matched to a gene: 3. The CDR3 is 17 amino acids. Per germline, CDR1 MGHRA and CDR2 YSYEKL. The CDR3 loop reads CASSQETGASNTGELFF. The CDR3 region has the DNA TGCGCCAGCAGCCAAGAGACAGGGGCCTCGAACACCGGGGAGCTGTTTTTT.

This rearrangement joins TRBV3-1 (or the pseudogene TRBV3-2) to TRBJ2-7, with a possible D match to TRBD2 (7 bases). Germline values: CDR1 LGHDT, CDR2 YNNKEL (reference sequence). The CDR3 has 15 amino acids. Trimming cost V 7 bases and J 0 bases, with 16 bases left between them. This CDR3 is CASTLSGGVSYEQYF. Written as DNA, the CDR3 is TGTGCCAGCACCCTCTCGGGGGGCGTCTCCTACGAGCAGTACTTC.